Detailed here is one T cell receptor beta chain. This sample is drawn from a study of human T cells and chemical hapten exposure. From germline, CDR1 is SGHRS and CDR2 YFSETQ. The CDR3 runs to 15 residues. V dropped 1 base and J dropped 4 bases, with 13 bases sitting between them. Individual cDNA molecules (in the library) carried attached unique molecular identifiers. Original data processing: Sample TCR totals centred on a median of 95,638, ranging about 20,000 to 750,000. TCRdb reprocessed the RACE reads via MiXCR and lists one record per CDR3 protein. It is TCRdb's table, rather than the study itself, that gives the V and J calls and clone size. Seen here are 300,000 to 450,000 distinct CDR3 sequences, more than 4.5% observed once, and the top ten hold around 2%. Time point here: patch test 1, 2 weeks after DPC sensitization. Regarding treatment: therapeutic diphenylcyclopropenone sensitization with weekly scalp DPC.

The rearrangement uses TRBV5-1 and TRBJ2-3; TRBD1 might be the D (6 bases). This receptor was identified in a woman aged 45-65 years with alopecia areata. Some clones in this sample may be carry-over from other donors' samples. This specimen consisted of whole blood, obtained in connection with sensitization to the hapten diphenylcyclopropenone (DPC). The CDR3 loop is CASSLTRGASDTQYF. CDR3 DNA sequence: TGCGCCAGCAGCTTGACCAGGGGAGCCTCAGATACGCAGTATTTT. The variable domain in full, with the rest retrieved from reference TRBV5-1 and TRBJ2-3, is KAGVTQTPRYLIKTRGQQVTLSCSPISGHRSVSWYQQTPGQGLQFLFEYFSETQRNKGNFPGRFSGRQFSNSRSEMNVSTLELGDSALYLCASSLTRGASDTQYFGPGTRLTVL.